Here is one T cell receptor beta chain with its context. This entry comes from a study of blood T cell repertoires in COVID-19. Whole-study context: Sites across the United States, Italy and Spain contributed samples from acute and convalescent COVID-19. The cDNA or gDNA used as material had been derived from T cells, B-cell-depleted T cells, or PBMCs.

Measured with immunoSEQ multiplex PCR; TCRdb has only the in-frame clones, and not every one. The data contain 84,000 or so clones, roughly 80% of them singletons. The germline CDR1 and CDR2 sequences are SGHTA and FQGTGA. The CDR3 contains 15 residues. V lost 2 bases to trimming and J lost 9 bases; unmatched junction nucleotides: 5. The material sequenced was peripheral blood. The chain carries TRBV7-3 and TRBJ1-6; 9 bases map to TRBD1. This TCR was recovered from a man in his sixties with COVID-19, enrolled during active disease. The CDR3 DNA reads TGTGCCAGCAGCTTAGAGGGACAGGGTAGTTCACCCCTCCACTTT. Translated: CASSLEGQGSSPLHF. Combining the CDR3 with reference TRBV7-3 and TRBJ1-6 gives the whole variable domain GAGVSQTPSNKVTEKGKYVELRCDPISGHTALYWYRQSLGQGPEFLIYFQGTGAADDSGLPNDRFFAVRPEGSVSTLKIQRTERGDSAVYLCASSLEGQGSSPLHFGNGTRLTVT.